The rows below give T cell receptor beta chains drawn from one sample of a study of response to subunit inactivated influenza vaccine. TCRdb ran MiXCR on the RT-PCR reads and lists one entry per CDR3 protein. The data hold approximately 700,000 distinct CDR3 sequences, with approximately 14% observed a single time. This material consisted of PBMCs from blood, taken about 12 days after vaccination. The receptor source for this set is a man in his fifties or sixties who received an inactivated influenza vaccine. Both conserved end residues are part of each CDR3. A D gene is named only where the DNA matches it firmly. Clone size is given for some rows only: seen once, a few or many times, or a class if the clone is expanded.

v_call	d_call	j_call	clone_size	cdr3_nt	cdr3_aa
TRBV13	TRBD2	TRBJ2-5	few	TGTGCCAGCAGCTCGCGCGGGGGGCGCGAGGATCGAGAGACCCAGTACTTC	CASSSRGGREDRETQYF
TRBV6-2/TRBV6-3	NA	TRBJ2-1	many	TGTGCCTCCTCCCGGACCGGCTTCTTATACAATGAGCAGTTCTTC	CASSRTGFLYNEQFF
TRBV5-1	TRBD2	TRBJ2-3	NA	TGCGCCAGCAGCCTCGGACTAGAGATTGCCACAGATACGCAGTATTTT	CASSLGLEIATDTQYF
TRBV6-2/TRBV6-3	NA	TRBJ1-2	few	TGTGCCAGCAGCACCGGGAATGGCTACACCTTC	CASSTGNGYTF
TRBV2	NA	TRBJ2-2	NA	TGTGCCAGCAGTGAAATACAGGGCTTGACCGGGGAGCTGTTTTTT	CASSEIQGLTGELFF
TRBV2	NA	TRBJ2-1	many	TGTGCCAGCGGACAACATCTAGCTTTTGAGCAGTTCTTC	CASGQHLAFEQFF
TRBV12-3/TRBV12-4	NA	TRBJ1-1	many	TGTGCCAGCAGCGCAGGGACGTCGATGAACACTGAAGCTTTCTTT	CASSAGTSMNTEAFF
TRBV9	TRBD2	TRBJ2-3	many	TGTGCCAGCAGCGTTGGAGCGGGGGGGTGGCCAGATACGCAGTATTTT	CASSVGAGGWPDTQYF
TRBV12-3/TRBV12-4	NA	TRBJ2-7	NA	TGTACCAGCAGCGCTACTGGGGCCACGAGGAAATACGAGCAGTACTTC	CTSSATGATRKYEQYF
TRBV27	NA	TRBJ2-3	many	TGTGCCAGCAGTTTATCAGGGTCAGATACGCAGTATTTT	CASSLSGSDTQYF
TRBV24-1	NA	TRBJ2-1	NA	TGTGCCACCAGTCGCCAGGTTGGGGGTGAGCAGTTCTTC	CATSRQVGGEQFF
TRBV5-1	NA	TRBJ2-7	few	TGCGCCAGCAGCTTGGAGGCAGGGGCTGGGTTCGGGCAGTACTTC	CASSLEAGAGFGQYF
TRBV6-2/TRBV6-3	NA	TRBJ2-4	NA	TGTGCCAGCAGTTACGAAGGAGGGGTAAACATTCAGTACTTC	CASSYEGGVNIQYF
TRBV27	NA	TRBJ2-7	NA	TGTGCCAGCAGTTTAATCAAGACTATCTCCTACGAGCAGTACTTC	CASSLIKTISYEQYF
TRBV5-5	NA	TRBJ2-1	NA	TGTGCCAGCAGCTTTTTTCGGGGTCACAATGAGCAGTTCTTC	CASSFFRGHNEQFF
TRBV20-1	NA	TRBJ2-3	few	TGCAGTGCTAGAGATGCTATTGGCCACGCAGATACGCAGTATTTT	CSARDAIGHADTQYF
TRBV4-1	TRBD1	TRBJ1-3	few	TGCGCCAGCAGCCAGTATAAGGGGGCCCCTGGAAACACCATATATTTT	CASSQYKGAPGNTIYF
TRBV5-6	NA	TRBJ1-4	few	TGTGCCAGCAGCTTGGACAAGCCTAATGGTGGACTGTTTTTT	CASSLDKPNGGLFF
TRBV15	NA	TRBJ2-3	NA	TGTGCCACCAGCGGAGACCGACATACGCAGTATTTT	CATSGDRHTQYF
TRBV9	NA	TRBJ2-5	many	TGTGCCAGCAGCGTAGACAGGGAAGAGACCCAGTACTTC	CASSVDREETQYF
TRBV20-1	NA	TRBJ1-2	few	TGCAGTGCTAGGGATTCCACGAGATATGGCTACACCTTC	CSARDSTRYGYTF
TRBV20-1	NA	TRBJ2-1	few	TGCAGTGCGCTACTGACTTACAATGAGCAGTTCTTC	CSALLTYNEQFF
TRBV19	NA	TRBJ2-1	NA	TGTGCCAGTAGTATTTTGGGGAATGAGCAGTTCTTC	CASSILGNEQFF
TRBV12-3/TRBV12-4	TRBD2	TRBJ2-1	NA	TGTGCCAGCAGTTTAAAGCGGGGGGGCAGGAATGAGCAGTTCTTC	CASSLKRGGRNEQFF
TRBV7-3	NA	TRBJ2-6	NA	TGTGCCAGCAGCGATTTTCACTCTGGGGCCAACGTCCTGACTTTC	CASSDFHSGANVLTF
TRBV20-1	NA	TRBJ2-7	few	TGCAGTGCTCCACCGCGAGTTAACGGCTACGAGCAGTACTTC	CSAPPRVNGYEQYF
TRBV5-1	NA	TRBJ2-2	many	TGCGCCAGCAGCTTGGAGAGCCCCCCGGCCGGGGAGCTGTTTTTT	CASSLESPPAGELFF
TRBV6-1	TRBD1	TRBJ2-7	few	TGTGCCAGCATAAAGGCAGGGGGCTACGAGCAGTACTTC	CASIKAGGYEQYF
TRBV7-9	TRBD2	TRBJ2-1	NA	TGTGCCAGCAGCATTAGCGGGGGAAGCTCCTACAATGAGCAGTTCTTC	CASSISGGSSYNEQFF
TRBV7-2	NA	TRBJ2-7	NA	TGTGCCAGCAGCTTACCAGGTTATGATGTCTACGAGCAGTACTTC	CASSLPGYDVYEQYF
TRBV30	TRBD1	TRBJ1-5	NA	TGTGCCTGGAGTCCGACAGGGGGCAATCAGCCCCAGCATTTT	CAWSPTGGNQPQHF
TRBV11-2	TRBD2	TRBJ2-1	few	TGTGCCAGCAGCACCGTCGGCGGGAGAGGATACAATGAGCAGTTCTTC	CASSTVGGRGYNEQFF
TRBV6-1	NA	TRBJ2-1	NA	TGTGCCAGCACCTCTTTTGGGGGCCGGAATGAGCAGTTCTTC	CASTSFGGRNEQFF
TRBV9	NA	TRBJ2-7	NA	TGTGCCAGCAGCGAAGGGAAAGGACTTACCTCCGAGCAGTACTTC	CASSEGKGLTSEQYF
TRBV6-4	NA	TRBJ2-1	NA	TGTGCCAGCCGGGCAATGGCGGGCAACTACAATGAGCAGTTCTTC	CASRAMAGNYNEQFF
TRBV6-1	NA	TRBJ2-2	few	TGTGCCAGCAGTCGAACCCCCGGGAGCCAGACCGGGGAGCTGTTTTTT	CASSRTPGSQTGELFF
TRBV11-2	NA	TRBJ1-1	NA	TGTGCCAGCAGCTTAGTCCCTAGCGACCTCCCTTTCACTGAAGCTTTCTTT	CASSLVPSDLPFTEAFF
TRBV3-1	NA	TRBJ1-1	NA	TGTGCCAGCAGGGCCCCCGCTATGAACACTGAAGCTTTCTTT	CASRAPAMNTEAFF
TRBV7-8	NA	TRBJ2-2	once	TGTGCCAGCAGCGGAAGATATACCAGGGAGCTGTTTTTT	CASSGRYTRELFF
TRBV6-2/TRBV6-3	NA	TRBJ2-3	NA	TGTGCCAGCAGTTACCGGGCGGTACCAGATACGCAGTATTTT	CASSYRAVPDTQYF
TRBV10-2	NA	TRBJ2-3	many	TGCGCCAGCAGGGGACGTTCAGATACGCAGTATTTT	CASRGRSDTQYF
TRBV27	TRBD2	TRBJ2-7	NA	TGTGCCAGCAGTTTTTCATCCCTACGGACTAGCGGGAGATCCTACGAGCAGTACTTC	CASSFSSLRTSGRSYEQYF
TRBV11-1	NA	TRBJ2-7	NA	TGTGCCAGCAGCCCCACGGTCGGCGAATACTCCTACGAGCAGTACTTC	CASSPTVGEYSYEQYF
TRBV10-1	NA	TRBJ1-5	NA	TGCGCCAGCAGTGAAGGGCCCCGTCAGCCCCAGCATTTT	CASSEGPRQPQHF
TRBV18	NA	TRBJ2-7	NA	TGTGCCAGCTCACCACGGGGGCGCGGCTCTGGCGAGCAGTACTTC	CASSPRGRGSGEQYF
TRBV30	TRBD1	TRBJ1-1	many	TGTGCCTGGAGTGCTACAGGGGTTCCTGAAGCTTTCTTT	CAWSATGVPEAFF
TRBV3-1	NA	TRBJ2-1	few	TGTGCCAGCAGCCAATCCTCGGTGGGGGCAAGGAATGAGCAGTTCTTC	CASSQSSVGARNEQFF
TRBV10-3	TRBD1	TRBJ1-4	NA	TGTGCCATCAGCGACGGACAGGGGACAGGGAATGAAAAACTGTTTTTT	CAISDGQGTGNEKLFF
TRBV20-1	TRBD2	TRBJ2-1	NA	TGCAGTGCTAGAGTGGCCTGGGAGGCGGGAGGAATGCGACCAAACTTC	CSARVAWEAGGMRPNF
TRBV20-1	NA	TRBJ2-1	NA	TGCAGTGCCGCGAGCGGACTCTACAATGAGCAGTTCTTC	CSAASGLYNEQFF
TRBV5-8	NA	TRBJ2-1	once	TGTGCCAGCAGCTTGGGACTAACCAATGAGCAGTTCTTC	CASSLGLTNEQFF
TRBV20-1	TRBD2	TRBJ2-3	few	TGCAGTGCTAGAGACCTCCGCGGGAGTGATACGCAGTATTTT	CSARDLRGSDTQYF
TRBV19	NA	TRBJ1-1	NA	TGTGCCAGTAGTATAGGGCAGCTGAACACTGAAGCTTTCTTT	CASSIGQLNTEAFF
TRBV4-3	NA	TRBJ2-2	few	TGCGCCAGCAGCCAAGACCCGACAGGGAACACCGGGGAGCTGTTTTTT	CASSQDPTGNTGELFF
TRBV5-6	TRBD1	TRBJ2-6	NA	TGTGCCAGCAGCTCGACAGGGTACTCTGGGGCCAACGTCCTGACTTTC	CASSSTGYSGANVLTF